This T cell receptor (beta chain) appears in the sequencing data of a study of blood T cell repertoires in COVID-19. Assay: immunoSEQ multiplex PCR; the TCRdb copy retains only in-frame clones and omits some. The table includes about 90,000 clones, around 90% detected once. The V gene's germline CDR1 is MGHRA and CDR2 YSYEKL. The V end lost 1 base, the J end lost 0 bases, and 8 bases lay between the germline ends. This CDR3 spans 15 amino acids. The origin of this receptor is a human donor with active COVID-19. The donor label of this sample is uncertain. V usage is TRBV4-1 and J usage is TRBJ2-3, with no clear D. Sequencing was performed on peripheral blood. The CDR3 DNA reads as TGCGCCAGCAGCCAAGTTGATACTAGCACAGATACGCAGTATTTT. Protein product: CASSQVDTSTDTQYF.